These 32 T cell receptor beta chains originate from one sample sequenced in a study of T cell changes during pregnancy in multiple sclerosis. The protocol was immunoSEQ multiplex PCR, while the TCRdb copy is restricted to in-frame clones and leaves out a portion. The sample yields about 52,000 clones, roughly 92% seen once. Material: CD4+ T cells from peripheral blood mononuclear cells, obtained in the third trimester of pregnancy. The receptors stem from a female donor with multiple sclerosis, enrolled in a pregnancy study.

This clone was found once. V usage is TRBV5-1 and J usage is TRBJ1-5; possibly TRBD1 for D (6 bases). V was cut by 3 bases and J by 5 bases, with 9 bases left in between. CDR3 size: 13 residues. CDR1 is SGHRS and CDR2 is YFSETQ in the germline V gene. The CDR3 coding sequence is TGCGCCAGCAGCTCACAGGGAGATCAGCCCCAGCATTTT. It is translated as CASSSQGDQPQHF.

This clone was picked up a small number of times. The CDR3 DNA reads as TGTGCCAGCAGCAGGGGGGACAGGGTCGAGCAGTACTTC. The encoded protein is CASSRGDRVEQYF. The chain uses TRBV5-4 and TRBJ2-7, with 9 bases identical to TRBD1. CDR3 length: 13 residues. Germline assignment: CDR1 SGHNT and CDR2 YYREEE (reference sequence). V lost 4 bases to trimming and J lost 6 bases; unmatched junction nucleotides: 5.

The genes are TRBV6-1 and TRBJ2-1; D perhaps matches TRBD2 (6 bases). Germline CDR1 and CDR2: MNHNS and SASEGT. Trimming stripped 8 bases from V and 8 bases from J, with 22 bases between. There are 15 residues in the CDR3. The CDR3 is CASLQTSPSVDEQFF. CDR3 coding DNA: TGTGCCAGCCTACAGACTAGTCCCTCCGTAGATGAGCAGTTCTTC.

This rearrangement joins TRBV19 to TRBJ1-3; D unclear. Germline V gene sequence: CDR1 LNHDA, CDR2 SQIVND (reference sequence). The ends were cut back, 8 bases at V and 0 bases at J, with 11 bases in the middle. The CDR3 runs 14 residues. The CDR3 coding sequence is TGTGCCAGTCGATTGGACTTCTCTGGAAACACCATATATTTT. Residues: CASRLDFSGNTIYF.

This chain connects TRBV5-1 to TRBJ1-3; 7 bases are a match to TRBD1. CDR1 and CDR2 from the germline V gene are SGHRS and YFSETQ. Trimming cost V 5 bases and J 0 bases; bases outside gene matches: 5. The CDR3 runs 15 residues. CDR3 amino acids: CASRSQGSSGNTIYF. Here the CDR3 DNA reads TGCGCCAGCAGGTCACAGGGGAGCTCTGGAAACACCATATATTTT. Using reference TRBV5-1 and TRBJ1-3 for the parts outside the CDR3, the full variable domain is KAGVTQTPRYLIKTRGQQVTLSCSPISGHRSVSWYQQTPGQGLQFLFEYFSETQRNKGNFPGRFSGRQFSNSRSEMNVSTLELGDSALYLCASRSQGSSGNTIYFGEGSWLTVV.

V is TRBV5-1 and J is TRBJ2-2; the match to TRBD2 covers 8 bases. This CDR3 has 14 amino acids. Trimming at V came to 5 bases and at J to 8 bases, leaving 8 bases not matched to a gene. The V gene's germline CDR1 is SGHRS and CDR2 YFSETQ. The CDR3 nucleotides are TGCGCCAGCAGACCTCATAGCGGGACTGGGGAGCTGTTTTTT. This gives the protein CASRPHSGTGELFF.

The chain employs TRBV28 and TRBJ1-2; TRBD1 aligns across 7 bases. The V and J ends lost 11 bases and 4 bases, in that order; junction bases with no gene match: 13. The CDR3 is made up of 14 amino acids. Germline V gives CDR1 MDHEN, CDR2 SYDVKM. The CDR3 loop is CASEETGELYGYTF. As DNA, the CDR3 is TGTGCCTCGGAGGAAACAGGGGAACTCTATGGCTACACCTTC.

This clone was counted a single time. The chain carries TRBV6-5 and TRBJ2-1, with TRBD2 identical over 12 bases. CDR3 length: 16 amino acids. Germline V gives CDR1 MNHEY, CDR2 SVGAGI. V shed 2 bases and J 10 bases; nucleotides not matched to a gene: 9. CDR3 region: CASSYRGLAGLTEQFF. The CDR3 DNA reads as TGTGCCAGCAGTTACCGCGGACTAGCGGGATTAACCGAGCAGTTCTTC.

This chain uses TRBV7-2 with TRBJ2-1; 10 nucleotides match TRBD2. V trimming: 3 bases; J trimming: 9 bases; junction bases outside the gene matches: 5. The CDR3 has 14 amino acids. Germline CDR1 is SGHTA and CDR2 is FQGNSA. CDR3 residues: CASSFLAGVSEQFF. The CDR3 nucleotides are TGTGCCAGCAGCTTTCTAGCGGGAGTTAGTGAGCAGTTCTTC.

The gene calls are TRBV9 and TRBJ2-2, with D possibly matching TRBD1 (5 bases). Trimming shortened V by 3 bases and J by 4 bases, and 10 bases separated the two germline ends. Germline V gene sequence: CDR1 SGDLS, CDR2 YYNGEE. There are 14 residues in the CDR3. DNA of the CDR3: TGTGCCAGCAGCGAGACGACAGCCACCGGGGAGCTGTTTTTT. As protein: CASSETTATGELFF.

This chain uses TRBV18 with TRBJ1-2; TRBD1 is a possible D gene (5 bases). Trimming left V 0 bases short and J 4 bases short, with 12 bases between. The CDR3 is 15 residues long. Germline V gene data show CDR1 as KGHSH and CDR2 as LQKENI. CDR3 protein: CASSPPGGAVYGYTF. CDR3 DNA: TGTGCCAGCTCACCACCGGGGGGTGCGGTCTATGGCTACACCTTC.

CDR3 nucleotide sequence: TGTGCCAGCAGTCTCCCAGGGAGGGCATCGAACACCGGGGAGCTGTTTTTT. Translation gives CASSLPGRASNTGELFF. The V gene is TRBV9, the J gene TRBJ2-2, with 7 bases matching TRBD2. This CDR3 comprises 17 residues. The germline V gene has CDR1 SGDLS and CDR2 YYNGEE. J was trimmed by 0 bases and V by 5 bases; bases with no gene match: 10. Complete variable domain (other parts from reference TRBV9 and TRBJ2-2): DSGVTQTPKHLITATGQRVTLRCSPRSGDLSVYWYQQSLDQGLQFLIQYYNGEERAKGNILERFSAQQFPDLHSELNLSSLELGDSALYFCASSLPGRASNTGELFFGEGSRLTVL.

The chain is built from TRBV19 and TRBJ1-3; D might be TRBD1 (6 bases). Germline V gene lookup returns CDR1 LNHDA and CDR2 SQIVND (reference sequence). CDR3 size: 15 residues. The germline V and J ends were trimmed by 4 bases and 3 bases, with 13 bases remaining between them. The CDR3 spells CASSTRTDLGNTIYF. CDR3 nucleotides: TGTGCCAGTAGTACCCGGACAGACCTTGGAAACACCATATATTTT.

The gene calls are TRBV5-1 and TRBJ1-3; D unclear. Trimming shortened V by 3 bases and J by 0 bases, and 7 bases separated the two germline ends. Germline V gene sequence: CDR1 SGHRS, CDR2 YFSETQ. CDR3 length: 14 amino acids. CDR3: CASSSAVSGNTIYF. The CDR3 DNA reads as TGCGCCAGCAGCTCCGCGGTCTCTGGAAACACCATATATTTT.

For the CDR3, the DNA is TGCGCCAGCAGCTTGGCAGGGGGCTCAACTAATGAAAAACTGTTTTTT. Amino acids: CASSLAGGSTNEKLFF. The chain uses TRBV5-1 and TRBJ1-4, with 8 bases fitting TRBD1. The V and J ends lost 0 bases and 0 bases, in that order; junction bases with no gene match: 1. Germline CDR1 reads SGHRS; CDR2 reads YFSETQ. This CDR3 is built from 16 residues.

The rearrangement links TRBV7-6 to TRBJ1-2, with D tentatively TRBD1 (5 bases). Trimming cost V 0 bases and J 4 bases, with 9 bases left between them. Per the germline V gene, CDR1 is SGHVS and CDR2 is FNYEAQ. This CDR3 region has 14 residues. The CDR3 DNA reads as TGTGCCAGCAGCTTAGCGGGGGGATTCTATGGCTACACCTTC. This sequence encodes CASSLAGGFYGYTF.

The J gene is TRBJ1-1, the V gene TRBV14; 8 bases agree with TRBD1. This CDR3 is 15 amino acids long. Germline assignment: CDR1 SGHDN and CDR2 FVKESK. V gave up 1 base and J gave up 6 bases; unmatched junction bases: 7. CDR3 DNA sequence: TGTGCCAGCAGCCAAGGGCGGACAGGGCAGGCTGAAGCTTTCTTT. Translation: CASSQGRTGQAEAFF. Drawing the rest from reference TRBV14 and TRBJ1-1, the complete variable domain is EAGVTQFPSHSVIEKGQTVTLRCDPISGHDNLYWYRRVMGKEIKFLLHFVKESKQDESGMPNNRFLAERTGGTYSTLKVQPAELEDSGVYFCASSQGRTGQAEAFFGQGTRLTVV.

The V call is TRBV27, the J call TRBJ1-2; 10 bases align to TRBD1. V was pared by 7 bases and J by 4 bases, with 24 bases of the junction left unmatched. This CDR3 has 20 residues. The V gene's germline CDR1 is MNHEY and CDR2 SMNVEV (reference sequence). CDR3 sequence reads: CASTPFFLTGTGENFYGYTF. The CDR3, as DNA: TGTGCCAGCACCCCCTTTTTTTTAACCGGGACAGGGGAAAATTTCTATGGCTACACCTTC.

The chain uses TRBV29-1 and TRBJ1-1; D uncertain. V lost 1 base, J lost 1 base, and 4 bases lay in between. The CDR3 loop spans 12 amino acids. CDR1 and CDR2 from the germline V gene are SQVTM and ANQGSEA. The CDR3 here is CSVEGANTEAFF. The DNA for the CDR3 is TGCAGCGTTGAAGGCGCGAACACTGAAGCTTTCTTT.

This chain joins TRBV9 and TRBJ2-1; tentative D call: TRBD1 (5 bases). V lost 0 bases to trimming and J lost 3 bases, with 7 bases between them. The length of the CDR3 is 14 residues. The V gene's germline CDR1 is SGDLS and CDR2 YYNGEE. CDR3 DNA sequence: TGTGCCAGCAGCGTAGGAGACAGCTACAATGAGCAGTTCTTC. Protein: CASSVGDSYNEQFF.

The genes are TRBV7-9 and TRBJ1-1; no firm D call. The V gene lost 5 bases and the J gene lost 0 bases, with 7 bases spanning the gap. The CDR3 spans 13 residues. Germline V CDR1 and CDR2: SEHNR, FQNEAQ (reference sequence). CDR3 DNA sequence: TGTGCCAGCAGCCAGAAGTTGAACACTGAAGCTTTCTTT. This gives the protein CASSQKLNTEAFF.

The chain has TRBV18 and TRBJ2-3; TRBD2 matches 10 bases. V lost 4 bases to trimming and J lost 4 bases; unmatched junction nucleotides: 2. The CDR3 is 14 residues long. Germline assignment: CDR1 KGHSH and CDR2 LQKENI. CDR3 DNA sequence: TGTGCCAGCTCACTTGGACTAGCGGCAGATACGCAGTATTTT. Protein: CASSLGLAADTQYF.

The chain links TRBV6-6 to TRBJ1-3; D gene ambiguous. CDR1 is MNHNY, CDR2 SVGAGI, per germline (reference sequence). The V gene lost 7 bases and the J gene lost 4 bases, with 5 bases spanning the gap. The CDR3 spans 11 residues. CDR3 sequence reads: CASKEGNTIYF. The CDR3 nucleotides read TGTGCCAGCAAAGAGGGAAACACCATATATTTT.

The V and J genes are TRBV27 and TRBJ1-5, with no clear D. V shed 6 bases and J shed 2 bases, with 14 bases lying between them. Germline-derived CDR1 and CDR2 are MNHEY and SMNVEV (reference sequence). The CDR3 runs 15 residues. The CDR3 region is CASSPDLNGNQPQHF. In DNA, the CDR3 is TGTGCCAGCAGCCCAGATCTGAATGGCAATCAGCCCCAGCATTTT.

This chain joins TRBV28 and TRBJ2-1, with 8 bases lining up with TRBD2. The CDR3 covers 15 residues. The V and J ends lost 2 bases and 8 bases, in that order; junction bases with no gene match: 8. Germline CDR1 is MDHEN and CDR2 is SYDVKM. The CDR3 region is CASSLGGSGAHEQFF. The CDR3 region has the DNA TGTGCCAGCAGTTTAGGTGGTAGCGGGGCCCATGAGCAGTTCTTC. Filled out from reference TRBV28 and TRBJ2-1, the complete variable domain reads DVKVTQSSRYLVKRTGEKVFLECVQDMDHENMFWYRQDPGLGLRLIYFSYDVKMKEKGDIPEGYSVSREKKERFSLILESASTNQTSMYLCASSLGGSGAHEQFFGPGTRLTVL.

The CDR3, as DNA: TGTGCCAGCAGTCCCGGGGAGTATGGGGGCTACACCTTC. Its protein is CASSPGEYGGYTF. The chain employs TRBV28 and TRBJ1-2, with no clear D. This CDR3 spans 13 amino acids. Germline CDR1 and CDR2: MDHEN and SYDVKM. V was pared by 5 bases and J by 8 bases, with 15 bases between.

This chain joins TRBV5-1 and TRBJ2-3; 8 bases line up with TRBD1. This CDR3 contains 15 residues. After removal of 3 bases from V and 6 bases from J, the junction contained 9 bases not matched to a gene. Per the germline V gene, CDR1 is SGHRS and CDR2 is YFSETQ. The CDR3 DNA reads TGCGCCAGCAGCTCGCCGACAGGGGTGGAGGATACGCAGTATTTT. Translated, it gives CASSSPTGVEDTQYF.

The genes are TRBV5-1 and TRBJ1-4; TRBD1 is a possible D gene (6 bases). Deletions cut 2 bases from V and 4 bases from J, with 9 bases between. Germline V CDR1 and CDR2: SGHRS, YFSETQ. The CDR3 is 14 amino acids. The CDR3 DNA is TGCGCCAGCAGCTTCGGACAGAATAATGAAAAACTGTTTTTT. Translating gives CASSFGQNNEKLFF.

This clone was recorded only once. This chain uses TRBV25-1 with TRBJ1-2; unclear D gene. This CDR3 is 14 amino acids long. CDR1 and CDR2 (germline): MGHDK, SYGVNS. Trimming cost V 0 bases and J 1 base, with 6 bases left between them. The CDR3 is CASSEYSDNYGYTF. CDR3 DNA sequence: TGTGCCAGCAGTGAATACAGTGATAACTATGGCTACACCTTC.

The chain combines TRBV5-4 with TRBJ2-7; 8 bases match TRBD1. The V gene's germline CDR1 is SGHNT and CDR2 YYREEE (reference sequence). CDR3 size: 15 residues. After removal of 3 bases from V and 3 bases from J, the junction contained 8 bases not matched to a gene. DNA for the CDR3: TGTGCCAGCAGCTCCCAGACAGGGGTAGGCTACGAGCAGTACTTC. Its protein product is CASSSQTGVGYEQYF.

In DNA form, the CDR3 reads TGCAGTGCCCCGAGAAATGAGCAGTTCTTC. This gives the protein CSAPRNEQFF. V gene TRBV20-1 combines with J gene TRBJ2-1, with D unresolved. From germline, CDR1 is DFQATT and CDR2 SNEGSKA (reference sequence). Trimming shortened V by 6 bases and J by 7 bases, and 7 bases separated the two germline ends. This CDR3 is built from 10 residues.

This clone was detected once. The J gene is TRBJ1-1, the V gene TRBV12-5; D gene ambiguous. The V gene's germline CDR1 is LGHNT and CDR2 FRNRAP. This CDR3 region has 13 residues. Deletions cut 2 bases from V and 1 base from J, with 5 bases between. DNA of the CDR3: TGTGCTAGTGGTTTGAACGGGAACACTGAAGCTTTCTTT. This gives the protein CASGLNGNTEAFF.